Given below is one T cell receptor beta chain in context. What it binds is unknown. The ends were cut back, 3 bases at V and 1 base at J, with 15 bases in the middle. Germline V gene sequence: CDR1 LNHDA, CDR2 SQIVND (reference sequence). This CDR3 region has 16 residues. The source of the sample is a study of shared clonotypes between healthy human individuals. Whole-study context: Researchers drew samples from a couple of women and a few men aged 18 to 49. Each donor had three CD4 naive, three CD4 memory, two CD8 naive and one CD8 memory plate.

Study findings and constraints: When compared with the clonotypes that were shared by all four sorted-subset donors, the non-shared clonotypes turned out to have lower generation probabilities. Richness estimates generally favored naive over memory subsets.

As defined, naive CD8 cells were CD45RO-negative and positively selected for CCR7, with terminally differentiated effector memory CD45RA+ cells excluded. This table comes from immunoSEQ multiplex PCR, and its TCRdb copy is limited to in-frame clones, with some not included. Of just over 2,000,000 clones in the sample, around 96% are singletons; the top ten hold 0.9% to 1.3%. The sequenced sample was naive CD8+ T cells sorted from blood. This clonotype was sampled from a man in his late teens or twenties in good health. The chain carries TRBV19 and TRBJ2-5; D is unclear. CDR3 DNA sequence: TGTGCCAGTAGTATCCGCGACAAGATAACCCAAGAGACCCAGTACTTC. Translation gives CASSIRDKITQETQYF.